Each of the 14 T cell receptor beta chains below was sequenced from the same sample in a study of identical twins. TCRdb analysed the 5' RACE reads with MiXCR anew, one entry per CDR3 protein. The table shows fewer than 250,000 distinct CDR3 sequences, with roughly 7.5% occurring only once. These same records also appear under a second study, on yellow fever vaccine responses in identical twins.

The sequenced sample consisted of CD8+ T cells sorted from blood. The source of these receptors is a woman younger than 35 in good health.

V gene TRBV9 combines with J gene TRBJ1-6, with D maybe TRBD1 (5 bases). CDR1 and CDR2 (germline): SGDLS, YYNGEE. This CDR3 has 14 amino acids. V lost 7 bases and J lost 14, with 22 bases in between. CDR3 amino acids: CASRPGAGTAALHF. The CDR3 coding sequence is TGTGCCAGCCGACCTGGGGCAGGGACTGCGGCCCTCCACTTT.

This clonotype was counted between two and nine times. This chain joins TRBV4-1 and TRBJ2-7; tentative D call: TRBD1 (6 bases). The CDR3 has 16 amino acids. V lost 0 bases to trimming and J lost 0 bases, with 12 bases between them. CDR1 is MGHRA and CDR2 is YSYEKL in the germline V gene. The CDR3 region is CASSQDRDISSYEQYF. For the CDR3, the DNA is TGCGCCAGCAGCCAAGACCGGGACATTAGCTCCTACGAGCAGTACTTC.

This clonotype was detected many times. The CDR3 bases are TGTGCCAGCAGCCTAGGGGGTAGCGGGAGTAATGAGCAGTTCTTC. It translates to CASSLGGSGSNEQFF. This sequence joins TRBV9 and TRBJ2-1, with 9 bases identical to TRBD2. The CDR3 length is 15 residues. After removal of 4 bases from V and 7 bases from J, the junction contained 9 bases not matched to a gene. Per the germline V gene, CDR1 is SGDLS and CDR2 is YYNGEE.

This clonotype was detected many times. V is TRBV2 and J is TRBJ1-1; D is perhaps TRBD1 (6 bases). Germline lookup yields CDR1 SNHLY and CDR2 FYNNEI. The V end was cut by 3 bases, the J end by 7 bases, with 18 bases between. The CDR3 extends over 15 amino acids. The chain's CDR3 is CASSEGAHRISEAFF. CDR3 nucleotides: TGTGCCAGCAGTGAGGGGGCACACAGGATTAGTGAAGCTTTCTTT. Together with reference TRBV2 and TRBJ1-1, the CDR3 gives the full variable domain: EPEVTQTPSHQVTQMGQEVILRCVPISNHLYFYWYRQILGQKVEFLVSFYNNEISEKSEIFDDQFSVERPDGSNFTLKIRSTKLEDSAMYFCASSEGAHRISEAFFGQGTRLTVV.

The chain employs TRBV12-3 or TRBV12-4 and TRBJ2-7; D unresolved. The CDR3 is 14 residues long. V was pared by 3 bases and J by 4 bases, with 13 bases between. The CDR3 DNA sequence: TGTGCCAGCAGTTTTTATGGCACTCCGTACGAGCAGTACTTC. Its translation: CASSFYGTPYEQYF.

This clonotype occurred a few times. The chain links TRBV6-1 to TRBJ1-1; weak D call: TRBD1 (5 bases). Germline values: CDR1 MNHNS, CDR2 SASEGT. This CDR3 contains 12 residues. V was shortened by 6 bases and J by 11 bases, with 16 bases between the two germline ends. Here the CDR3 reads CASSYNTGEAFF. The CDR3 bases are TGTGCCAGCAGCTATAATACAGGTGAGGCTTTCTTT.

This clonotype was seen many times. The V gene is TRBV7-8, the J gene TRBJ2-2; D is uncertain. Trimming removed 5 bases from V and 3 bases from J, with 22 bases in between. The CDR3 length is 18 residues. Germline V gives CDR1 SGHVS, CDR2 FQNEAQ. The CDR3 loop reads CASSPMASVPADTGELFF. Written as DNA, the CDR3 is TGTGCCAGCAGCCCCATGGCGTCGGTCCCGGCAGACACCGGGGAGCTGTTTTTT.

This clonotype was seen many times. The CDR3 region has the DNA TGTGCCAGCCGGGGGCGGGACAGGGTAAGCAATCAGCCCCAGCATTTT. Translated: CASRGRDRVSNQPQHF. This chain uses TRBV6-2 or TRBV6-3 with TRBJ1-5, with TRBD1 matching 9 bases. V dropped 8 bases and J dropped 1; count of bases not matched to a gene: 9. CDR3 length: 16 residues. Germline lookup yields CDR1 MNHEY and CDR2 SVGEGT.

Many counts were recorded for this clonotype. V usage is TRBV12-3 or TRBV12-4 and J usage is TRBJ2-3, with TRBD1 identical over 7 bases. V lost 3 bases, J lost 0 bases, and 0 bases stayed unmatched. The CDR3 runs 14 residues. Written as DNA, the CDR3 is TGTGCCAGCAGTTTGGACAGGAGCACAGATACGCAGTATTTT. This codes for CASSLDRSTDTQYF.

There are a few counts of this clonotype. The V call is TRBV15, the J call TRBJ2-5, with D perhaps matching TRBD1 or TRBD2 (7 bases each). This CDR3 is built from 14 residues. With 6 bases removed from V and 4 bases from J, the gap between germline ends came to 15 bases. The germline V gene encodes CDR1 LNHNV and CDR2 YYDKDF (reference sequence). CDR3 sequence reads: CATRGGGDGETQYF. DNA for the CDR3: TGTGCCACCAGGGGAGGGGGCGATGGAGAGACCCAGTACTTC. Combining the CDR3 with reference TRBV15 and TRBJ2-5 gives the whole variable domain DAMVIQNPRYQVTQFGKPVTLSCSQTLNHNVMYWYQQKSSQAPKLLFHYYDKDFNNEADTPDNFQSRRPNTSFCFLDIRSPGLGDTAMYLCATRGGGDGETQYFGPGTRLLVL.

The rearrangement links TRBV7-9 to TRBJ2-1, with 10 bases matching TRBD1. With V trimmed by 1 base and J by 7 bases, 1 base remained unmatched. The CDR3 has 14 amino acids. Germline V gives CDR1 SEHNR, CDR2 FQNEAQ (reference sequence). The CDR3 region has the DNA TGTGCCAGCAGCTTAGAGGACAGGGGGAATGAGCAGTTCTTC. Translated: CASSLEDRGNEQFF.

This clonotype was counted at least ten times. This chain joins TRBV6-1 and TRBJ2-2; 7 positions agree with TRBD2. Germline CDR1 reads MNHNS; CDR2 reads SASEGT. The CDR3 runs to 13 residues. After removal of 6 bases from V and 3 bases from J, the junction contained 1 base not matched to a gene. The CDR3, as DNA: TGTGCCAGCAGGGCGGGAGACACCGGGGAGCTGTTTTTT. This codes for CASRAGDTGELFF.

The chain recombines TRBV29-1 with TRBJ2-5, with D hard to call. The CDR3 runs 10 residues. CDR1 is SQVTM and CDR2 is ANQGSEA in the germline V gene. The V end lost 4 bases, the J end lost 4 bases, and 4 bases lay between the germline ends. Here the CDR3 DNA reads TGCAGCGTTGGACTAGAGACCCAGTACTTC. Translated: CSVGLETQYF.

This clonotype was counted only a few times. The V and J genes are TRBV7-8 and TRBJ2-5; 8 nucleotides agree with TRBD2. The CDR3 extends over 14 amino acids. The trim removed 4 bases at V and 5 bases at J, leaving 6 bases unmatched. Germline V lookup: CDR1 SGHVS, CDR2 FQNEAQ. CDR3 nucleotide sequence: TGTGCCAGCAGCTCTAGCGGGTCGCGGGAGACCCAGTACTTC. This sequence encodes CASSSSGSRETQYF.